This entry describes one T cell receptor (beta chain). The protocol was immunoSEQ multiplex PCR, while the TCRdb copy is restricted to in-frame clones and leaves out a portion. This sample has some 96,000 clones, with roughly nine tenths found just once. The source of the sample is a study of blood T cell repertoires in COVID-19. Overall study context: The analysed material was cDNA or gDNA that came from T cells, B-cell-depleted T cells, or PBMCs.

This TCR was sampled from a man in his fifties or sixties with acute or convalescent COVID-19. Sequencing was done on a sample of peripheral blood.

The CDR3 spells CASSLYRGTEETQYF. The CDR3 DNA is TGCGCCAGCAGCTTGTACAGGGGGACGGAAGAGACCCAGTACTTC. The chain is built from TRBV5-1 and TRBJ2-5; 8 positions match TRBD1. The CDR3 totals 15 residues. From germline, CDR1 is SGHRS and CDR2 YFSETQ. Trimming cost V 1 base and J 3 bases; bases outside gene matches: 5.